The rows below give T cell receptor beta chains drawn from one sample of a study of T-cell reconstitution after alpha-beta-depleted transplantation in children. TCRdb re-called the PCR reads through MiXCR, storing one row per CDR3 protein. The data contain more than 400,000 distinct CDR3 sequences, over 10% of them singletons. The starting material was PBMCs, mostly from graft donor cells, obtained 180 days after TCRalphabeta/CD19-depleted stem cell transplant. The receptors stem from a female patient under 10 years old who had a stem cell transplant for aplastic anemia, so the T cells may come from the graft donor. Each CDR3 is given with its conserved first and last residue.

v_call	j_call	cdr3_aa
TRBV20-1	TRBJ2-5	CSANLQETQYF
TRBV6-2/TRBV6-3	TRBJ2-1	CASSYYLAGGMDEQFF
TRBV30	TRBJ1-2	CACMTVNYGYTF
TRBV24-1	TRBJ2-7	CATSDTYEQYF
TRBV7-3	TRBJ2-5	CASSLIGTPQETQYF
TRBV27	TRBJ1-5	CASSSTGGQHWPQHF
TRBV19	TRBJ1-1	CASRESWDTEAFF
TRBV14	TRBJ2-3	CASSQDPYLGGADTQYF
TRBV9	TRBJ2-7	CASSVGLAGGRPYEQYF
TRBV20-1	TRBJ2-2	CSASRLAGGTGELFF
TRBV20-1	TRBJ2-3	CSAGDKVGNTQYF
TRBV15	TRBJ2-5	CATSGGRVETQYF
TRBV10-2	TRBJ2-3	CASTPGTRRTDTQYF
TRBV20-1	TRBJ2-7	CSARGVAGVLEYEQYF
TRBV7-9	TRBJ1-4	CASSPMGYRVPEKLFF
TRBV25-1	TRBJ1-2	CASSADRGPHYGYTF
TRBV7-8	TRBJ1-4	CASSPSWNRGGKGEKLFF
TRBV11-1	TRBJ1-6	CASSRTLSPLHF
TRBV5-1	TRBJ2-1	CASCDVPTYNEQFF
TRBV6-6	TRBJ1-1	CASSSVRGTEAFF
TRBV18	TRBJ1-2	CASSPVRAYGYTF
TRBV7-2	TRBJ1-1	CASSLFGRDRKTEAFF
TRBV4-1	TRBJ2-4	CASSQEGSRRNIQYF
TRBV18	TRBJ2-7	CASSLAGTLAYEQYF
TRBV25-1	TRBJ2-7	CASSYIAGGPNEQYF
TRBV29-1	TRBJ2-5	CSVGGRGETQYF
TRBV7-2	TRBJ2-1	CASSARPYNEQFF
TRBV7-6	TRBJ2-5	CASSSRYGGDRAETQYF